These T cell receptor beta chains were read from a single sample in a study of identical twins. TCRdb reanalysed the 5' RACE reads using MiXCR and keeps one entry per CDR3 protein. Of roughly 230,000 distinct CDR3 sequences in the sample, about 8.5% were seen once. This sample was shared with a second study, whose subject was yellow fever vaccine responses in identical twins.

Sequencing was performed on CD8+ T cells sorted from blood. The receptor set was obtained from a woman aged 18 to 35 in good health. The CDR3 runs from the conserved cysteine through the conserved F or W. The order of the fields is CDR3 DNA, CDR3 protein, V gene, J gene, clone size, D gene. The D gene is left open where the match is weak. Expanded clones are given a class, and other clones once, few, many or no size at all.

TGTGCCACCCCGGACATCTCCTATAATTCACCCCTCCACTTT	CATPDISYNSPLHF	TRBV12-3/TRBV12-4	TRBJ1-6	NA	NA
TGTGCCAGCAGCCCAGAACCTAACACCGGGGAGCTGTTTTTT	CASSPEPNTGELFF	TRBV7-8	TRBJ2-2	many	NA
TGCGCCAGCAGCTTGGAACCAGGGATGTCCTACGAGCAGTACTTC	CASSLEPGMSYEQYF	TRBV5-1	TRBJ2-7	NA	NA
TGTGCCAGCAGCCAAGATCAATTGACAGGGGTCTATGGCTACACCTTC	CASSQDQLTGVYGYTF	TRBV3-1	TRBJ1-2	few	TRBD1
TGCAGCGGCTGGGTGGCAGGAGGGGAATACGAGCAGTACTTC	CSGWVAGGEYEQYF	TRBV20-1	TRBJ2-7	NA	NA
TGTGCCAGCAGCTTAGTGGGCGGGGGGAGTCTGGATACGCAGTATTTT	CASSLVGGGSLDTQYF	TRBV7-2	TRBJ2-3	few	TRBD2
TGTGCCAGCAGCTTAGCGACAGGGCTTTCAACCTACGAGCAGTACTTC	CASSLATGLSTYEQYF	TRBV7-9	TRBJ2-7	many	TRBD1
TGTGCCATCAGTGACGGACAGGGTTCAGAGACCCAGTACTTC	CAISDGQGSETQYF	TRBV10-3	TRBJ2-5	NA	TRBD1
TGCAGTGCTAGACCCCGGGACAGGGGCAGCGAGGAGCAGTTCTTC	CSARPRDRGSEEQFF	TRBV20-1	TRBJ2-1	few	TRBD1
TGTGCCAGCACCGGAGGGGGAGGGTACAATGAGCAGTTCTTC	CASTGGGGYNEQFF	TRBV6-1	TRBJ2-1	few	NA
TGTGCCAGCAGTGGACGGCGCCTACGTTCCTACGAGCAGTACTTC	CASSGRRLRSYEQYF	TRBV28	TRBJ2-7	NA	NA
TGTGCCAGCAGTTTAGGGACCGAGGCGCAGTATTTT	CASSLGTEAQYF	TRBV27	TRBJ2-3	many	NA
TGTGCCAGCAGTTACTCGGTCGGCGGAACCGAGCAGTACTTC	CASSYSVGGTEQYF	TRBV6-5	TRBJ2-7	once	NA
TGTGCCAGCAGCCCATCTCTTAGGGAAGAGACCCAGTACTTC	CASSPSLREETQYF	TRBV9	TRBJ2-5	NA	NA
TGCGCCAGCAGCTCGACTAGCGGGAGGAGTGAGCAGTTCTTC	CASSSTSGRSEQFF	TRBV5-1	TRBJ2-1	many	TRBD2
TGTGCCAGCAGCAATTATGACAGGTCTCAAGAGACCCAGTACTTC	CASSNYDRSQETQYF	TRBV7-9	TRBJ2-5	few	NA
TGTGCCAGCAGCGCTAGCGGGGGCTACGAGCAGTACTTC	CASSASGGYEQYF	TRBV14	TRBJ2-7	many	TRBD2
TGTGCCAGCAGCTTAAAGCGGGGGGGGATAGATACGCAGTATTTT	CASSLKRGGIDTQYF	TRBV11-2	TRBJ2-3	few	TRBD2
TGTGCCATCGGGACAGGGGCCTCCTACGAGCAGTACTTC	CAIGTGASYEQYF	TRBV10-3	TRBJ2-7	NA	TRBD1
TGCGCCAGCAGCTACCCCGACAGCCTATCCTACAATGAGCAGTTCTTC	CASSYPDSLSYNEQFF	TRBV5-1	TRBJ2-1	many	NA
TGCGCCAGCAGCCAAGAAGCGCCAGATACGCAGTATTTT	CASSQEAPDTQYF	TRBV4-3	TRBJ2-3	many	NA
TGTGCCAGCAGCTTGGGATTTAACATTCAGTACTTC	CASSLGFNIQYF	TRBV5-8	TRBJ2-4	NA	NA
TGTGCCAGCAGCCAAGGGGTGGATAGCAGTCTAATTCAGCAGTTCTTC	CASSQGVDSSLIQQFF	TRBV3-1	TRBJ2-1	NA	NA
TGTGCCAGCAGCCAGCTAGAGACAGGGGGTGAATACGAGCAGTACTTC	CASSQLETGGEYEQYF	TRBV14	TRBJ2-7	many	TRBD1
TGTGCCACCAGTGATGCTACGGTTCTTAATTCACCCCTCCACTTT	CATSDATVLNSPLHF	TRBV24-1	TRBJ1-6	few	NA
TGTGCCTGCAGTTTAGTGTACCGGGACAGCCCACGGGGCACCGGGGAGCTGTTTTTT	CACSLVYRDSPRGTGELFF	TRBV12-3/TRBV12-4	TRBJ2-2	NA	TRBD1
TGCAGTGCTAGAGTGCCAACTCACAATGAGCAGTTCTTC	CSARVPTHNEQFF	TRBV20-1	TRBJ2-1	many	NA
TGTGCCAGCAGGCGGACAGTGGAAGAAAAACTGTTTTTT	CASRRTVEEKLFF	TRBV7-9	TRBJ1-4	few	NA
TGCGCCAGCAGCTTGTTCGAACGACAGGGGGCGAAGATCACAGATACGCAGTATTTT	CASSLFERQGAKITDTQYF	TRBV5-1	TRBJ2-3	NA	TRBD1
TGTGCCAGCAGCTTATCTGGACAGGCCTCGGCCTACACAGATACGCAGTATTTT	CASSLSGQASAYTDTQYF	TRBV11-1	TRBJ2-3	few	TRBD1
TGTGCCAGCAGCTTAGGAAGGGACAGTGTCACCTCTGGGGCCAACGTCCTGACTTTC	CASSLGRDSVTSGANVLTF	TRBV11-1	TRBJ2-6	many	TRBD1
TGTGCCAGCAGTTACCGGAGTAGCGGGAGCCTCTACAATGAGCAGTTCTTC	CASSYRSSGSLYNEQFF	TRBV12-3/TRBV12-4	TRBJ2-1	many	TRBD2
TGTGCCAGCAGTCCCCGGACTAGCGATTTGGAGACCCAGTACTTC	CASSPRTSDLETQYF	TRBV28	TRBJ2-5	many	TRBD2
TGTGCCAGCAGTCCCATCCGAATAGCTGAATACACCGGGGAGCTGTTTTTT	CASSPIRIAEYTGELFF	TRBV28	TRBJ2-2	few	NA
TGTGCCAGCACTGAGGGCTTGACTAGAAATGAGCAGTTCTTC	CASTEGLTRNEQFF	TRBV2	TRBJ2-1	NA	NA
TGTGCCAGCAGCTACGGACTAAACTACGAGCAGTACTTC	CASSYGLNYEQYF	TRBV7-9	TRBJ2-7	NA	NA
TGTGCCATCTCAACGCGACTAGCGGGAGCGTACAATGAGCAGTTCTTC	CAISTRLAGAYNEQFF	TRBV6-1	TRBJ2-1	NA	TRBD2
TGTGCCAGTAGTATGAGACAGGGGGCGTGGGAGCAGTACTTC	CASSMRQGAWEQYF	TRBV19	TRBJ2-7	few	TRBD1
TGCGCCAGCAGCTTGGCGGTAGCGGGGCCTCCAATGGATGAGCAGTTCTTC	CASSLAVAGPPMDEQFF	TRBV5-1	TRBJ2-1	few	TRBD2
TGCAGTGCTACAGGGGAATTAGATACGCAGTATTTT	CSATGELDTQYF	TRBV20-1	TRBJ2-3	NA	NA
TGTGCCAGCAGCCAAGGAAACGGGGCCCAAGAGACCCAGTACTTC	CASSQGNGAQETQYF	TRBV3-1	TRBJ2-5	few	NA
TGTGCCAGCAGTTTAGTATCGGGGGACCCAGATACGCAGTATTTT	CASSLVSGDPDTQYF	TRBV12-3/TRBV12-4	TRBJ2-3	NA	NA
TGCAGTGCTAGTAGGCAGGAGCCAGGGGGGGCCAACGTCCTGACTTTC	CSASRQEPGGANVLTF	TRBV20-1	TRBJ2-6	NA	NA
TGCGTTGATACCACTGACAGGGCGAGGGGGAATGAGCAGTTCTTC	CVDTTDRARGNEQFF	TRBV4-3	TRBJ2-1	few	TRBD1
TGTGCCAGCAGCTTAGGACGTCCCGCGAGCAATCAGCCCCAGCATTTT	CASSLGRPASNQPQHF	TRBV7-2	TRBJ1-5	NA	NA